The T cell receptor (beta chain) described here comes from a study of T cells after somatic rescue of genetic block. Clones were sequenced by immunoSEQ multiplex PCR, and TCRdb holds only the in-frame ones, with some missing. The data hold some 90,000 clones, with 90% observed a single time. This CDR3 is 15 amino acids long. CDR1 is SGHRS and CDR2 is YFSETQ in the germline V gene. Deletions cut 4 bases from V and 0 bases from J, with 11 bases between. The sequenced sample consisted of peripheral blood mononuclear cells (PBMCs). The TCR comes from a woman younger than 35. The chain joins TRBV5-1 to TRBJ2-1; D is unclear. The CDR3 sequence is CASSHARSSYNEQFF. As DNA, the CDR3 is TGCGCCAGCAGCCACGCGAGGAGCTCCTACAATGAGCAGTTCTTC.